Listed below are T cell receptor beta chains from one sample, sequenced in a study of B cell selection in AIRE deficiency. Libraries were prepared by immunoSEQ multiplex PCR; TCRdb keeps only in-frame clonotypes and omits some of them. The sample includes around 14,000 clones, 93% of them seen just once. The sequencing input was Tregs sorted from PBMCs. All receptors derive from a human donor with AIRE deficiency. Both conserved end residues are part of each CDR3. The D gene is left open where the match is weak.

NA	TRBV4-1	TRBJ2-7	CASSQVFREGAPYEQYF
TRBD1	TRBV5-1	TRBJ2-3	CASTTGGKTDTQYF
NA	TRBV6-1	TRBJ1-1	CASNSRRARVAEAFF
NA	TRBV19	TRBJ1-3	CASSFGGGQRNTIYF
NA	TRBV7-9	TRBJ2-2	CASSLDRQPGELFF
TRBD1	TRBV5-5	TRBJ1-2	CASSLQGAPNYGYTF
NA	TRBV6-6	TRBJ2-7	CASGSTRAAYF
NA	TRBV19	TRBJ2-7	CASSGQRAYEQYF
TRBD1	TRBV19	TRBJ2-7	CASSAIRTGGGYEQYF
NA	TRBV7-3	TRBJ2-2	CASSSTGSLGELFF
NA	TRBV7-6	TRBJ2-1	CASSFHNEQFF
TRBD2	TRBV6-4	TRBJ2-2	CASRLAANTGELFF
NA	TRBV29-1	TRBJ1-1	CSVEVVVSPNTEAFF
TRBD1	TRBV4-3	TRBJ2-3	CASSQQGADTQYF
NA	TRBV5-1	TRBJ2-1	CASSYGAQYNEQFF
NA	TRBV28	TRBJ1-5	CASSWALYSNQPQHF
NA	TRBV5-6	TRBJ1-2	CASSLRGGGGYGYTF
TRBD2	TRBV9	TRBJ2-3	CASSGGTSGIPDTQYF
TRBD1	TRBV7-2	TRBJ1-1	CASRWNRGLVGTEAFF
NA	TRBV27	TRBJ2-2	CASSSRHSRGAVF
TRBD1	TRBV18	TRBJ2-6	CASSPDRGSSGANVLTF
TRBD1	TRBV13	TRBJ2-7	CASSLSGTEVYEQYF
TRBD1	TRBV5-4	TRBJ2-7	CASSLGRRQGASYEQYF
TRBD1	TRBV7-2	TRBJ2-1	CASSLPFLGQGVSNEQFF
NA	TRBV6-6	TRBJ1-2	CASTYLAGNYGYTF
NA	TRBV28	TRBJ1-1	CASSEPRGALTEAFF
NA	TRBV10-3	TRBJ2-5	CAISENGREETQYF
NA	TRBV5-8	TRBJ2-6	CASRFSGANVLTF
TRBD1	TRBV10-3	TRBJ1-2	CAISESPGTGGRPKGYTF
NA	TRBV5-6	TRBJ1-5	CASSFSRGNQPQHF
NA	TRBV6-1	TRBJ1-2	CASSVAGPLYGYTF
NA	TRBV7-9	TRBJ2-5	CASSLGPRETQYF
TRBD2	TRBV5-1	TRBJ2-1	CASSLGTSGSSYNEQFF
TRBD1	TRBV2	TRBJ2-5	CASSLGQGFETQYF
TRBD2	TRBV28	TRBJ2-7	CASSLAGGSYEQYF
NA	TRBV19	TRBJ2-5	CASSTGPNGQETQYF
TRBD1	TRBV10-2	TRBJ1-1	CASRRTGGMNTEAFF
TRBD2	TRBV11-1	TRBJ2-7	CASSLARLAGKRSYEQYF
NA	TRBV20-1	TRBJ1-2	CSARGTYGYTF
NA	TRBV28	TRBJ2-1	CASSLYKRERKYNEQFF
TRBD2	TRBV7-2	TRBJ2-7	CASSLGRPSGRGSYEQYF
NA	TRBV4-3	TRBJ1-1	CASSQSTGRGTEAFF
TRBD1	TRBV19	TRBJ1-5	CASSTGGYQPQHF
NA	TRBV5-4	TRBJ1-5	CASSGPQDGNQPQHF
NA	TRBV28	TRBJ2-7	CASSRGPSYEQYF
NA	TRBV28	TRBJ1-2	CASSWPTNNGYTF
NA	TRBV19	TRBJ2-3	CASSLATDTQYF
TRBD2	TRBV28	TRBJ2-5	CASRAGTSGRQTQYF
TRBD2	TRBV6-1	TRBJ2-1	CASSVTSGRANNEQFF
TRBD2	TRBV5-6	TRBJ2-1	CASSLPQRGYNEQFF
NA	TRBV11-2	TRBJ2-1	CASSLEAGRSGEQFF
NA	TRBV2	TRBJ1-1	CASTIRGAAEAFF
TRBD2	TRBV6-5	TRBJ2-1	CASSRSGRPHNEQFF
TRBD2	TRBV7-2	TRBJ2-3	CASSLPPGGRADTQYF
TRBD1	TRBV25-1	TRBJ2-7	CASSGQGEQYF
NA	TRBV7-9	TRBJ2-3	CASSFAGQSTDTQYF
NA	TRBV7-9	TRBJ1-3	CASSLERWASSGNTIYF
NA	TRBV6-5	TRBJ2-5	CASSYWNQETQYF